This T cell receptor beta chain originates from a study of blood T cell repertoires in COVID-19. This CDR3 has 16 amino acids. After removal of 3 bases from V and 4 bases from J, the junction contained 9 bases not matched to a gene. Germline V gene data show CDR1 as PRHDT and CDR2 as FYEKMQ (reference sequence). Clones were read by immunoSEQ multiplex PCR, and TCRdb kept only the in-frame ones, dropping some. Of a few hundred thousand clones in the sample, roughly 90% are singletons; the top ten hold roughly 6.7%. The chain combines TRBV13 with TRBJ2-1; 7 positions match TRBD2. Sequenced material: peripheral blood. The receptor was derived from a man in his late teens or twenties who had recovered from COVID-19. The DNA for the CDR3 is TGTGCCAGCAGCTTGGGAGCGGGAAGATTTTACAATGAGCAGTTCTTC. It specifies CASSLGAGRFYNEQFF.